Listed below are T cell receptor beta chains from one sample, sequenced in a study of identical twins. MiXCR was run by TCRdb on the 5' RACE reads, yielding one entry per CDR3 protein. Of more than 400,000 distinct CDR3 sequences listed, 13% to 15% are singletons. The sample also formed part of further work on yellow fever vaccine responses in identical twins.

Sequencing was done on a sample of CD4+ T cells sorted from blood. The receptors were sampled from a young woman in good health. CDR3s include the opening cysteine and the closing phenylalanine or tryptophan.

>TRBJ2-3|TRBV9
CASSRGGSLLGADTQYF
>TRBJ2-1|TRBV6-2/TRBV6-3
CASRELAYVPYNEQFF
>TRBJ2-5|TRBV4-1
CASSPLAEREHQETQYF
>TRBJ2-3|TRBV12-3/TRBV12-4
CASGYTDTQYF
>TRBJ2-7|TRBV7-9
CASSWDRLTYEQYF
>TRBJ2-1|TRBV7-7
CASSLNTAPYNEQFF
>TRBJ2-3|TRBV12-3/TRBV12-4
CASKGRGSNTQYF
>TRBJ1-5|TRBV2
CASKGVGNQPQHF
>TRBJ2-7|TRBV20-1
CSARDPGKPYEQYF
>TRBJ2-5|TRBV29-1
CSVGGIGGQETQYF